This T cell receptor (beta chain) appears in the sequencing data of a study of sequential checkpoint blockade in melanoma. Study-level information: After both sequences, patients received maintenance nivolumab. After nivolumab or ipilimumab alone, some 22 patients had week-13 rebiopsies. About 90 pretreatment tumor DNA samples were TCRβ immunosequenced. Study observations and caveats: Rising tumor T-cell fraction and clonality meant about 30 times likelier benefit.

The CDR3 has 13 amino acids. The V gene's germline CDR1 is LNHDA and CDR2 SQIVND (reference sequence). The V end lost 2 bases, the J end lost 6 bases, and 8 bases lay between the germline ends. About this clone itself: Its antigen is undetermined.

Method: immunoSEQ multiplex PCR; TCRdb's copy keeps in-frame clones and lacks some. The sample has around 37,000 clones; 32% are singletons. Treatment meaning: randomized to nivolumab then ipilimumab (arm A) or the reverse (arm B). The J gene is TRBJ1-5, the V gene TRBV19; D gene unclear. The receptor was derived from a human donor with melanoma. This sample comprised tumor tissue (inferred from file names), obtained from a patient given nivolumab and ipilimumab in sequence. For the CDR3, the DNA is TGTGCCAGTAGTATAACGGCTGGTCAGCCCCAGCATTTT. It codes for CASSITAGQPQHF.